This T cell receptor (beta chain) originates from a study of blood T cell repertoires in COVID-19. The wider study: COVID-19 samples from acute and convalescent phases originated in the United States, Italy and Spain. Sources were T cells, B-cell-depleted T cells, or PBMCs; the material itself was cDNA or gDNA.

In the original workflow: Amplifying reference gene primers gave estimates of nucleated cell counts. The table came from immunoSEQ multiplex PCR; TCRdb's copy has only in-frame clones and leaves some out. V, J and clone size were drawn from that table, and D and trimming were deduced from the DNA. The sample has 99,000 or so clones; roughly 80% are singletons. The receptor was derived from an elderly woman with acute or convalescent COVID-19. The sequenced material came from peripheral blood.

The CDR3 coding sequence is TGTGCCAGCAGTCAGGACAGGGGGAGGAACAATCAGCCCCAGCATTTT. Its protein product is CASSQDRGRNNQPQHF. The chain carries TRBV6-2 or TRBV6-3 and TRBJ1-5; 10 bases agree with TRBD1. V dropped 5 bases and J dropped 3; count of bases not matched to a gene: 7. Germline CDR1 reads MNHEY; CDR2 reads SVGEGT. This CDR3 is 16 amino acids long.